Listed here is a single TCR beta chain. The assay was immunoSEQ multiplex PCR, and TCRdb's table has in-frame clones only and misses some. The table lists 50,000 to 75,000 clones, around nine tenths of them singletons. The data derive from a study of OX40 agonist ivuxolimab in advanced cancers. The clonotype was recovered from an adult with an advanced solid tumor such as melanoma, head and neck, liver or kidney cancer. This specimen consisted of CD4+ or CD8+ T cells sorted from blood, obtained in a trial of the OX40 agonist ivuxolimab.

The CDR3 spells CASSPHTGGREKLFF. The CDR3 region has the DNA TGTGCCAGCAGTCCCCATACAGGGGGTAGGGAAAAACTGTTTTTT. J is TRBJ1-4 and V is TRBV28; 8 positions match TRBD1. Germline CDR1 reads MDHEN; CDR2 reads SYDVKM. V shed 5 bases and J 8 bases; nucleotides not matched to a gene: 10. The CDR3 extends over 15 amino acids.